This paragraph covers one T cell receptor (beta chain) sequence. Its antigen is currently unknown. Each TCR cDNA library carried sample-specific barcodes on both ends. TCRdb analysed the 5' RACE reads with MiXCR anew, one entry per CDR3 protein. Of roughly 340,000 distinct CDR3 sequences listed, about 28% are singletons. The sample belongs to a study of identical twins' blood T cells. General study results and limits: Abundant TCRbeta CDR3s overlapped more between twins than with unrelated donors. Mainly, cloneset size products determined shared clonotypes, twins included.

CDR1 is SEHNR, CDR2 FQNEAQ, per germline (reference sequence). This CDR3 comprises 15 residues. The V and J ends lost 4 bases and 4 bases respectively, with 17 bases between them. The source is a woman between 18 and 50 years old in good health. Sequencing was done on a sample of PBMCs. The rearrangement links TRBV7-9 to TRBJ2-7; tentative D call: TRBD1 (5 bases). As DNA, the CDR3 is TGTGCCAGCAGCTCTACAGGTGCCACTTTTTACGAGCAGTACTTC. Translated: CASSSTGATFYEQYF. The full variable domain, with the rest looked up from reference TRBV7-9 and TRBJ2-7, is DTGVSQNPRHKITKRGQNVTFRCDPISEHNRLYWYRQTLGQGPEFLTYFQNEAQLEKSRLLSDRFSAERPKGSFSTLEIQRTEQGDSAMYLCASSSTGATFYEQYFGPGTRLTVT.